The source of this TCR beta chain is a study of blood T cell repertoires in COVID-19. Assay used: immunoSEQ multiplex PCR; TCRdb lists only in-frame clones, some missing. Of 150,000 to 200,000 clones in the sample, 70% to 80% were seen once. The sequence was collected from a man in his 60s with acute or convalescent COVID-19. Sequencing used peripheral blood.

In DNA form, the CDR3 reads TGTGCCAGCAGTGTGGGGCGCAGAAGCAATCAGCCCCAGCATTTT. Translating gives CASSVGRRSNQPQHF. The chain employs TRBV13 and TRBJ1-5; tentative D call: TRBD1 (5 bases). CDR1 and CDR2 from the germline V gene are PRHDT and FYEKMQ (reference sequence). This CDR3 has 15 amino acids. V lost 6 bases and J 1 base, leaving 13 bases between the germline ends.